What follows is one T cell receptor beta chain and its context. Its antigen is unknown. The data were obtained in a study of blood T cells in healthy people across ages. Study-level points and caveats: Whereas aged donors had fewer naive CD4+ cells, long-lived donors had more of them and higher diversity.

Germline V gene lookup returns CDR1 DFQATT and CDR2 SNEGSKA (reference sequence). This CDR3 is built from 12 residues. Per sample, no less than 5.5 micrograms of total RNA were extracted. Sample-barcoded 5' priming and a J-beta primer mix drove a second PCR of about 6 to 11 cycles. Using its own MiXCR run on the 5' RACE reads, TCRdb lists one record per CDR3 protein. The table has around 820,000 distinct CDR3 sequences, 20% to 25% seen once; the top ten hold approximately 3.7%. This same sample was also taken into another study, of T cells of mothers and their children. This second study says: Relative to unrelated pairs, biologically related mother-child dyads exhibited marginally greater, non-significant overlap.

The chain carries TRBV20-1 and TRBJ2-1; D is unclear. The DNA end lines up better with TRBJ2-5; the J call may be wrong. This TCR was sampled from a boy younger than 18 in good health. Input material: blood. CDR3 loop: CSAKDPTGTQYF. CDR3 DNA: TGCAGTGCCAAGGACCCCACGGGGACCCAGTACTTC.